Many counts were recorded for the clone carrying this T cell receptor (beta chain). The antigen is not known. Germline-derived CDR1 and CDR2 are SGHRS and YFSETQ. CDR3 length: 17 residues. V trimming: 3 bases; J trimming: 7 bases; junction bases outside the gene matches: 15. This sample is part of a study of HIV-infected patients and healthy controls. All unsorted peripheral T cells were captured because whole blood was used without fractionation. cDNA was made from approximately 500 ng RNA using alpha and beta constant primers. Each of the alpha and beta chains got its own library through chain-specific third strand synthesis with indices. TCRdb used MiXCR to reprocess the 5' RACE reads, holding one entry per CDR3 protein. Among 9,500 to 11,000 distinct CDR3 sequences listed, 5.2% were seen once. Study results and caveats: Donor HLA types were not determined in the study. CDR3 sharing between individuals was lower in HIV-infected patients than in healthy controls.

The TCR was taken from an adult with HIV infection. The sequences come from blood, collected before antiretroviral therapy. The chain has TRBV5-1 and TRBJ2-1; 8 bases are shared with TRBD2. The CDR3 loop reads CASSWTGAGRAGNEQFF. The CDR3 coding sequence is TGCGCCAGCAGCTGGACCGGCGCCGGGAGGGCCGGAAATGAGCAGTTCTTC.